This T cell receptor (beta chain) was recovered during a study of Graves' ophthalmopathy and Graves' hyperthyroidism. This clonotype was recorded at least ten times. Scientists amplified the TCR beta CDR3 regions from RNA transcripts. An initial RT-PCR round employing HTBI primers preceded a second-round multiplex PCR. TCRdb called the multiplex PCR reads again in MiXCR, with one record for every CDR3 protein. The sample holds about 220,000 distinct CDR3 sequences; roughly 21% are singletons and the top ten take roughly 40%. Trimming took off 7 bases at V and 5 bases at J, with 23 bases between the two ends. Germline-derived CDR1 and CDR2 are MDHEN and SYDVKM. The CDR3 has 16 residues.

V is TRBV28 and J is TRBJ2-5; a weak D match, TRBD2 (5 bases). The receptor was derived from a woman aged 45-59 years with Graves' ophthalmopathy. The sample consisted of peripheral blood. CDR3 in DNA: TGTGCCAGCAAACACCTAGGCGGAGGTTCATGGGAGACCCAGTACTTC. Translation gives CASKHLGGGSWETQYF.